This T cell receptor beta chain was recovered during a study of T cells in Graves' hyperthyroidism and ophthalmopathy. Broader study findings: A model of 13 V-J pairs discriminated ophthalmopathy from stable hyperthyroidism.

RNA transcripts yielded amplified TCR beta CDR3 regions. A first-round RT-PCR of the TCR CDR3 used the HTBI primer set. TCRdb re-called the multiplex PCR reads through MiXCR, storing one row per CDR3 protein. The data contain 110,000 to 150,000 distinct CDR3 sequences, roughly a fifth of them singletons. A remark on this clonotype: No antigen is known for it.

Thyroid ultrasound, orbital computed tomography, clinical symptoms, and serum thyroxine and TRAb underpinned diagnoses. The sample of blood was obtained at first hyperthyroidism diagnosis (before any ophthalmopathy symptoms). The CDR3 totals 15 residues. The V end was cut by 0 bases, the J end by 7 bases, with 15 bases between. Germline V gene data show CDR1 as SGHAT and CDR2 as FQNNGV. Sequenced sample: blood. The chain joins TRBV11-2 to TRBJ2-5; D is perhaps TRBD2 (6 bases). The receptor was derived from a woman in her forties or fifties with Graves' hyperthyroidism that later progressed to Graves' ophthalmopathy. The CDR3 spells CASSLDSGGALTQYF. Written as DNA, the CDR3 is TGTGCCAGCAGCTTAGATTCGGGCGGGGCGCTGACCCAGTACTTC.